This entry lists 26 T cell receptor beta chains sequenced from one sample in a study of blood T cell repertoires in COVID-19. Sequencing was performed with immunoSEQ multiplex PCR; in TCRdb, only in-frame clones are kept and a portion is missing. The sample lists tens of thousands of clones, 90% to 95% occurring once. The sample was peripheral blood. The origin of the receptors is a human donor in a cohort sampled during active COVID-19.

CDR3 in amino acids: CASSYGPTGMNTEAFF. The CDR3 DNA sequence: TGTGCCAGCAGTTATGGTCCCACAGGTATGAACACTGAAGCTTTCTTT. This sequence joins TRBV6-6 and TRBJ1-1; D is possibly TRBD1 (5 bases). CDR1 and CDR2 from the germline V gene are MNHNY and SVGAGI (reference sequence). With 3 bases removed from V and 0 bases from J, the gap between germline ends came to 14 bases. CDR3 length equals 16 residues.

The CDR3 DNA is TGTGCCAGCAGCCCCTCAGGGGGGATGAACACTGAAGCTTTCTTT. Translation: CASSPSGGMNTEAFF. This chain uses TRBV9 with TRBJ1-1, with 7 positions matching TRBD1. This CDR3 comprises 15 residues. CDR1 SGDLS and CDR2 YYNGEE come from the germline V gene. The V segment lost 4 bases and the J segment 0 bases; nucleotides outside the gene matches: 6. The full variable domain, completed using reference TRBV9 and TRBJ1-1, is DSGVTQTPKHLITATGQRVTLRCSPRSGDLSVYWYQQSLDQGLQFLIQYYNGEERAKGNILERFSAQQFPDLHSELNLSSLELGDSALYFCASSPSGGMNTEAFFGQGTRLTVV.

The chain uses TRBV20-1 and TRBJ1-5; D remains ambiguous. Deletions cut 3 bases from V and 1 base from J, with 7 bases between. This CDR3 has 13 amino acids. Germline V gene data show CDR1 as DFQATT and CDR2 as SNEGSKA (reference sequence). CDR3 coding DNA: TGCAGTGCTAGTTCGGAGAGCAATCAGCCCCAGCATTTT. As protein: CSASSESNQPQHF.

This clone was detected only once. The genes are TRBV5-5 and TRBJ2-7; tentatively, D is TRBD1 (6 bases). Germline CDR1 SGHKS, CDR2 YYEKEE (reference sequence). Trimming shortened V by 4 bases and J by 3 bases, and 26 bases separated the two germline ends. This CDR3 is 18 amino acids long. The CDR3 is CASSPAGTPNTGYYEQYF. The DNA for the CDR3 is TGTGCCAGCAGCCCTGCCGGGACACCTAACACCGGCTACTACGAGCAGTACTTC.

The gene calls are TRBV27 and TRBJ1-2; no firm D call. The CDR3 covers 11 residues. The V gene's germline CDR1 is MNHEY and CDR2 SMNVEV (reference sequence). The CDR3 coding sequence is TGTGCGATCTCCTCCCTTCGGGGCTACACCTTC. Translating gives CAISSLRGYTF.

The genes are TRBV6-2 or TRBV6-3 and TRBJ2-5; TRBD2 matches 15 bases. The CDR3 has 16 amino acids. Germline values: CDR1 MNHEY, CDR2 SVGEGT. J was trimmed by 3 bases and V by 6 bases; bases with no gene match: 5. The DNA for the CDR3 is TGTGCCAGCAGCCTCGGACTAGCGGGGGGGGAAGAGACCCAGTACTTC. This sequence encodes CASSLGLAGGEETQYF.

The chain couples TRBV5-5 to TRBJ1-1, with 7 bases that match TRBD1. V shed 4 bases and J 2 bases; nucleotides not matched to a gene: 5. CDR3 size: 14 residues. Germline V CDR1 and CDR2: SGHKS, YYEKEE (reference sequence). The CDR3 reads CASSPRTGNTEAFF. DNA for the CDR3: TGTGCCAGCAGCCCTCGGACAGGAAACACTGAAGCTTTCTTT.

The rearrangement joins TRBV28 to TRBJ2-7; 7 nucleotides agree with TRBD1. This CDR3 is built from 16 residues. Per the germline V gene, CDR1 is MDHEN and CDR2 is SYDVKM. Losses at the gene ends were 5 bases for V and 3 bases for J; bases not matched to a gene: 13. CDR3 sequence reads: CASSENRGQVRYEQYF. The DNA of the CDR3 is TGTGCCAGCAGTGAAAACAGGGGCCAGGTTCGCTACGAGCAGTACTTC. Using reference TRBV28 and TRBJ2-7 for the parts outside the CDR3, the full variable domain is DVKVTQSSRYLVKRTGEKVFLECVQDMDHENMFWYRQDPGLGLRLIYFSYDVKMKEKGDIPEGYSVSREKKERFSLILESASTNQTSMYLCASSENRGQVRYEQYFGPGTRLTVT.

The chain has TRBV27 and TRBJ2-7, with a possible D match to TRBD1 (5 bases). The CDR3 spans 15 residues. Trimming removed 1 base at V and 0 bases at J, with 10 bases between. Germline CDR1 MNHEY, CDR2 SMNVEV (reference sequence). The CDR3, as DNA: TGTGCCAGCAGTTTATTTGACAGTAGCTCCTACGAGCAGTACTTC. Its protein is CASSLFDSSSYEQYF.

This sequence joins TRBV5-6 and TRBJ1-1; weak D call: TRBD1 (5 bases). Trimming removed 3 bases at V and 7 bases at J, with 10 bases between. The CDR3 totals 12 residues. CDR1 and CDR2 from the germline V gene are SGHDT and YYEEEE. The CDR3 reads CASSSYRGEAFF. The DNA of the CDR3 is TGTGCCAGCAGCTCCTATAGGGGTGAAGCTTTCTTT.

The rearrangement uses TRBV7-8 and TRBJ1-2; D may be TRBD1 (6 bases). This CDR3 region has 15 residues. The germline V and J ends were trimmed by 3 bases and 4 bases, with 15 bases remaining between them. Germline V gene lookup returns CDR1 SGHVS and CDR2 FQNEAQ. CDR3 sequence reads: CASSFVMDSLYGYTF. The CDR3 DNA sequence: TGTGCCAGCAGCTTCGTTATGGACAGTCTCTATGGCTACACCTTC.

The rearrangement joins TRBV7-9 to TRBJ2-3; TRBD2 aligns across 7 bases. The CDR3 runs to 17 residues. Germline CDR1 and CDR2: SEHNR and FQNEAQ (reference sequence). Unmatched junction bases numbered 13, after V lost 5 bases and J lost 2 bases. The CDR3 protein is CASSKRRLAASTDTQYF. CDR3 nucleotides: TGTGCCAGCAGCAAGAGACGGCTAGCGGCCTCCACAGATACGCAGTATTTT.

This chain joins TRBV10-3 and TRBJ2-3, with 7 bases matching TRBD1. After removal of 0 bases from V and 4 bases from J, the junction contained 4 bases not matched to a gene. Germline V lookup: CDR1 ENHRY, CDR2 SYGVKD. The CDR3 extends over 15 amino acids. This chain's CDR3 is CAISESPDRADTQYF. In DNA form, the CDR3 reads TGTGCCATCAGTGAGTCGCCCGACAGGGCAGATACGCAGTATTTT.

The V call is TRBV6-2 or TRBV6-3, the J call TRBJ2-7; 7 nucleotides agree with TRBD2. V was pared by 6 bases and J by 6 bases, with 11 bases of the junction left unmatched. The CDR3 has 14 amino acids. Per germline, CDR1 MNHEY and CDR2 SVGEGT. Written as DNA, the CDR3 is TGTGCCAGCAGCCGCGACGGAGCGGGGCTCGAGCAGTACTTC. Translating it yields CASSRDGAGLEQYF.

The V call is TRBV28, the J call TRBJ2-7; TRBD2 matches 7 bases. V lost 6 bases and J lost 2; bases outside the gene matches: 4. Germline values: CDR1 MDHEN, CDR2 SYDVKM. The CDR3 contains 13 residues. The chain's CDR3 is CASRWGGTYEQYF. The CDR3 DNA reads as TGTGCCAGCAGGTGGGGAGGGACCTACGAGCAGTACTTC.

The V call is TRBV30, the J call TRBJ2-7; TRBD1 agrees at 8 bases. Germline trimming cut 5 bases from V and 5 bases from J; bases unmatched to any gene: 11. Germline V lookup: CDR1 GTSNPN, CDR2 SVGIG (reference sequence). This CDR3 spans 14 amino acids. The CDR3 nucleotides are TGTGCCTGGGATAAGGACAGGGCACGGGACGAGCAGTACTTC. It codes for CAWDKDRARDEQYF.

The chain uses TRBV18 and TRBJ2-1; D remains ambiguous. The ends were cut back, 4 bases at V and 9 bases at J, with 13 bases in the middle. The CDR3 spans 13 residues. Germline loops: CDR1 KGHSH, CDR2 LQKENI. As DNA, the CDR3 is TGTGCCAGCTCACACGAGAGCCGAGGTGAGCAGTTCTTC. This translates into CASSHESRGEQFF. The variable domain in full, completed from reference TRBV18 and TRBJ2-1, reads NAGVMQNPRHLVRRRGQEARLRCSPMKGHSHVYWYRQLPEEGLKFMVYLQKENIIDESGMPKERFSAEFPKEGPSILRIQQVVRGDSAAYFCASSHESRGEQFFGPGTRLTVL.

For the CDR3, the DNA is TGTGCCAGCAGCTTAGTTTCTATACGGGGGGGGATCAAGAATGAGCAGTTCTTC. It yields the protein CASSLVSIRGGIKNEQFF. The chain has TRBV11-2 and TRBJ2-1, with 8 bases that match TRBD2. This CDR3 has 18 residues. The germline gives CDR1 SGHAT, CDR2 FQNNGV. J lost 7 bases, V lost 1 base, and 15 bases had no gene match.

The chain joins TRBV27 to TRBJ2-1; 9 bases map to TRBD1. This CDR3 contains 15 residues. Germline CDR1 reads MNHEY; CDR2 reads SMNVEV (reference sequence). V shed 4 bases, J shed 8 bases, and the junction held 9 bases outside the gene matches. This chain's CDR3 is CASSYLGTGFDEQFF. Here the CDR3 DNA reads TGTGCCAGCAGTTACCTCGGGACAGGGTTTGATGAGCAGTTCTTC.

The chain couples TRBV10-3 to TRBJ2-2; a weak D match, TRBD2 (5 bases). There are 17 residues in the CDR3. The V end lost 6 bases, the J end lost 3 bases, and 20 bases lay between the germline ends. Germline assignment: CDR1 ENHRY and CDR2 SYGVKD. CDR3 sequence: CAIRDPFEGKDTGELFF. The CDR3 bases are TGTGCCATCAGAGACCCCTTCGAGGGTAAGGACACCGGGGAGCTGTTTTTT.

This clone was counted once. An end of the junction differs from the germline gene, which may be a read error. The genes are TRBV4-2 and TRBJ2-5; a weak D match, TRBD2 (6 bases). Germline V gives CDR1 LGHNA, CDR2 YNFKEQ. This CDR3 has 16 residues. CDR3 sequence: CASNQGSGGPRETQYF. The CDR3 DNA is TGTGCCAGCAACCAAGGATCCGGGGGTCCACGGGAGACCCAGTACTTC.

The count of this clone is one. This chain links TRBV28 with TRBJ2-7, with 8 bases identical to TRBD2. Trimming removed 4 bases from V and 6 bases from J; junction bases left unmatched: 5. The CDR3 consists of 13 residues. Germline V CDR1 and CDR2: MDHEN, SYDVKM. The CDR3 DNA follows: TGTGCCAGCAGTTCTCTAGCGGGCGGCGAGCAGTACTTC. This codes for CASSSLAGGEQYF.

CDR3 residues: CASSYSSQGASYEQYF. DNA of the CDR3: TGTGCCAGCAGTTACTCGTCCCAGGGGGCGTCCTACGAGCAGTACTTC. The chain carries TRBV6-5 and TRBJ2-7; the match to TRBD1 covers 8 bases. This CDR3 region has 16 residues. V shed 0 bases, J shed 1 base, and the junction held 5 bases outside the gene matches. CDR1 and CDR2 (germline): MNHEY, SVGAGI.

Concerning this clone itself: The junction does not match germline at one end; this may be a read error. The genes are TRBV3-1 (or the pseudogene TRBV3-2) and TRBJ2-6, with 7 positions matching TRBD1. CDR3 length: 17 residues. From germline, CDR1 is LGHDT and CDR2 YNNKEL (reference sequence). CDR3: CASNQGGRSSGANVLTF. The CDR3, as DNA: TGTGCCAGCAACCAAGGGGGCAGAAGCTCTGGGGCCAACGTCCTGACTTTC.

CDR3 sequence reads: CASSITGVGVREYF. In DNA form, the CDR3 reads TGTGCCAGCAGCATCACAGGGGTAGGGGTCCGGGAGTACTTC. The chain joins TRBV7-9 to TRBJ2-7, with 7 bases identical to TRBD1. The germline V gene encodes CDR1 SEHNR and CDR2 FQNEAQ (reference sequence). V shed 5 bases and J 11 bases; nucleotides not matched to a gene: 15. The CDR3 sequence is 14 residues long.

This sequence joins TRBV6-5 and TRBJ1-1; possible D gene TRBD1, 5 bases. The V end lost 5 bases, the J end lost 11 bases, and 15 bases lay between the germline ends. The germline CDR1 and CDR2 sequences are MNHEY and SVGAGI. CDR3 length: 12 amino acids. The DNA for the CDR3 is TGTGCCAGCAGTCCCAGAGCCCGGGGGGCTTTCTTT. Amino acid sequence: CASSPRARGAFF.